The rows below give T cell receptor beta chains drawn from one sample of a study of blood T cell repertoires in COVID-19. Data came from immunoSEQ multiplex PCR; TCRdb stores just in-frame clones and leaves some out. The sample contains over 25,000 clones, roughly 94% of which appear only once. The specimen sequenced was peripheral blood. These receptors were taken from a man between 45 and 60 years old with active COVID-19. The CDR3 runs from the conserved cysteine through the conserved F or W.

v_call	j_call	cdr3_aa
TRBV7-8	TRBJ1-1	CASSLTESAEAFF
TRBV12-5	TRBJ2-1	CASGLTWTGGGHEQFF
TRBV19	TRBJ1-1	CASWPGQGAAFF
TRBV6-5	TRBJ2-1	CASSYVRSSYNEQFF
TRBV5-8	TRBJ2-6	CASSLVRDSSGANVLTF
TRBV10-1	TRBJ2-3	CASSESGGTQYF
TRBV5-1	TRBJ2-7	CASSLNEQVYEQYF
TRBV28	TRBJ1-2	CASSFTGAYGYTF
TRBV7-9	TRBJ1-4	CASSLATGALNEKLFF
TRBV7-3	TRBJ2-2	CASSLPRGEKTNTGELFF
TRBV28	TRBJ1-3	CASSLGHTIYF
TRBV11-2	TRBJ2-7	CASSKTAGDPYEQYF
TRBV5-1	TRBJ2-7	CASSSGTSGRISYEQYF
TRBV28	TRBJ2-5	CASRPVLVSETQYF
TRBV2	TRBJ2-7	CASSPDRGGYEQYF
TRBV11-3	TRBJ2-2	CASSWDSTGELFF
TRBV7-2	TRBJ1-5	CASSTYRGLNQPQHF
TRBV6-5	TRBJ2-1	CASSYSKAGGYNEQFF
TRBV20-1	TRBJ1-2	CSASTLGQSYGYTF
TRBV19	TRBJ2-1	CASSIRQEQFF
TRBV27	TRBJ2-3	CASGRQGSADTQYF
TRBV5-4	TRBJ2-5	CASSGGEGKVRETQYF
TRBV30	TRBJ2-7	CACRDSRTYEQYF
TRBV13	TRBJ2-2	CASSLGTNTGELFF
TRBV5-1	TRBJ2-7	CASSFRGEQYF
TRBV12-3/TRBV12-4	TRBJ1-1	CASSLGGVEAFF
TRBV11-3	TRBJ2-1	CASSLGQNHNEQFF
TRBV19	TRBJ1-3	CASSAYRQGISGNTIYF
TRBV28	TRBJ2-2	CASGLAGGNTGELFF
TRBV19	TRBJ1-1	CASSFRTGGDRWAAFF
TRBV29-1	TRBJ2-1	CSVKGAGDYNEQFF
TRBV6-5	TRBJ1-5	CASSYSGTHSNQPQHF
TRBV27	TRBJ2-3	CASSLYWASAREGGDTQYF
TRBV4-1	TRBJ2-2	CASSQDPSETTGELFF
TRBV7-9	TRBJ2-2	CASSLAARYTGELFF
TRBV4-1	TRBJ2-6	CASSKRESGANVLTF
TRBV5-1	TRBJ1-1	CASSAGLETEAFF
TRBV10-1	TRBJ2-3	CASSEGLLGSDTQYF
TRBV5-1	TRBJ1-4	CASSRGQGGPNEKLFF
TRBV9	TRBJ2-7	CASSVGQWSYEQYF
TRBV11-1	TRBJ2-7	CASSGTSGKGEQYF